This TCR beta chain stems from a study of monozygotic twins with inflammatory bowel disease. CDR1 is MNHEY and CDR2 is SVGEGT in the germline V gene. This CDR3 contains 13 residues. Per sample, reverse transcription was split into eight reactions. Amplification used two nested PCRs: approximately 15 cycles, then 9 cycles, on TCRalpha/TCRbeta cDNA. Reprocessing the 5' RACE reads, TCRdb reports a single entry for every CDR3 protein and omits DNA. This table lists about 440,000 distinct CDR3 sequences. The chain carries TRBV6-2 or TRBV6-3 and TRBJ1-1; TCRdb selects TRBD1, and the lack of DNA leaves this call unchecked. The clonotype comes from a human donor with ulcerative colitis or Crohn's disease, or a healthy co-twin of an affected twin (not recorded which). Sample: blood. Here the CDR3 reads CASSWGQGIEAFF.